This TCR beta chain derives from a study of early T cells in non-severe SARS-CoV-2 infection. There are many counts of this clonotype. Individual cDNA molecules were tagged with unique molecular identifiers, the study reported. Using its own MiXCR run on the 5' RACE reads, TCRdb lists one record per CDR3 protein. This table holds more than 35,000 distinct CDR3 sequences, 4.6% found once. V lost 0 bases and J 7 bases, leaving 13 bases between the germline ends. The germline CDR1 and CDR2 sequences are DFQATT and SNEGSKA (reference sequence). This CDR3 is 14 amino acids long. The rearrangement uses TRBV20-1 and TRBJ1-5; no reliable D call. The receptor was isolated from an adult who was a healthcare worker with PCR-confirmed SARS-CoV-2 infection or an uninfected control (not recorded which). Input material: whole blood. CDR3 sequence (DNA): TGCAGTGCTAGAGAGGACGGGCTATGGCAGCCCCAGCATTTT. Its translation: CSAREDGLWQPQHF.